This TCR beta chain appears in the sequencing data of a study of graft-versus-host responses after intestinal transplantation. CDR1 is MNHNY, CDR2 SVGAGI, per germline (reference sequence). The V segment lost 0 bases and the J segment 2 bases; nucleotides outside the gene matches: 5. The CDR3 is 16 residues long. In the case of this clone: Its antigen is unknown.

TCRdb's table, derived via immunoSEQ multiplex PCR, lists solely in-frame clones and lacks some. The sample lists 95,000 to 110,000 clones, roughly 86% occurring once. The chain employs TRBV6-6 and TRBJ2-7; 9 positions agree with TRBD1. This clonotype originated in a human donor who was the organ donor for an intestinal transplant. This sample comprised unstimulated CD4+ T cells sorted from spleen or lymph node cells, obtained before transplant. CDR3 sequence (DNA): TGTGCCAGCAGTTACTCGGGAGGGACAGGGCCCTACGAGCAGTACTTC. It yields the protein CASSYSGGTGPYEQYF.